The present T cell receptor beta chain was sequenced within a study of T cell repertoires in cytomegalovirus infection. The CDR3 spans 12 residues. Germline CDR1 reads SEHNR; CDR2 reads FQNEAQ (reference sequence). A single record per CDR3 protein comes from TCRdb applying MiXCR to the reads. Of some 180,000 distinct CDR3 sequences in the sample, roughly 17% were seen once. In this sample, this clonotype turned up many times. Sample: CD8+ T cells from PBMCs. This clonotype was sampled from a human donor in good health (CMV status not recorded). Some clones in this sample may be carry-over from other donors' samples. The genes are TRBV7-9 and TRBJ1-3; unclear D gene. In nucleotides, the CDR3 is TGTGTCGCGCGGGGCTCTGGAAACACCATATATTTT. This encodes CVARGSGNTIYF.